This T cell receptor beta chain was documented in a study of blood T cell repertoires in COVID-19. For the study at large: COVID-19 samples collected from the United States, Italy and Spain covered acute and convalescent phases. T cells, B-cell-depleted T cells, or PBMCs supplied cDNA or gDNA.

In the original analysis: It was from reference gene primer amplification that nucleated cell counts were estimated. TCRdb's copy holds only in-frame clones and misses some; the assay was immunoSEQ multiplex PCR. That table supplies the V and J calls and clone size; D and trimming were determined from the DNA. The sample holds 70,000 to 95,000 clones; about 80% are singletons and the top ten take around 11%. Germline lookup yields CDR1 SGHRS and CDR2 YFSETQ. V was pared by 1 base and J by 2 bases, with 9 bases between. This CDR3 region has 14 residues. This sequence joins TRBV5-1 and TRBJ2-5; D is ambiguous. The clonotype was recovered from a woman aged 40-49 years with active or convalescent COVID-19. Sequences were obtained from peripheral blood. The CDR3 is CASSLSQAQETQYF. The CDR3 DNA sequence: TGCGCCAGCAGCTTGTCGCAGGCGCAAGAGACCCAGTACTTC.